A selection of T cell receptor beta chains follows, all from one sample in a study of vaccination and CD4 T cells after COVID-19. In TCRdb, the PCR reads were re-called with MiXCR into one record per CDR3 protein. The sample lists around 9,000 distinct CDR3 sequences, around 57% occurring once. No antigen has been assigned to these receptors. The material sequenced was CD4+ T cells from blood, cultured in vitro. These receptors were collected from a human donor who had recovered from COVID-19. Both conserved end residues are part of each CDR3. Fields, in order: V gene, J gene, CDR3 protein.

v_gene: TRBV25-1
j_gene: TRBJ2-5
CDR3aa: CASSEYPFKETQYF

v_gene: TRBV20-1
j_gene: TRBJ1-6
CDR3aa: CSAPSRQGRNSPLHF

v_gene: TRBV7-9
j_gene: TRBJ2-7
CDR3aa: CASSLGSGIFYEQYF

v_gene: TRBV20-1
j_gene: TRBJ1-1
CDR3aa: CSARDVGVGTEAFF

v_gene: TRBV6-5
j_gene: TRBJ2-7
CDR3aa: CASSLMAGGPSFAEQYF

v_gene: TRBV20-1
j_gene: TRBJ2-7
CDR3aa: CSALHGRAYEQYF

v_gene: TRBV6-5
j_gene: TRBJ1-1
CDR3aa: CASSYSTGTTEAFF

v_gene: TRBV18
j_gene: TRBJ2-5
CDR3aa: CASSRAQEETQYF

v_gene: TRBV7-8
j_gene: TRBJ2-7
CDR3aa: CASSLASGPYEQYF

v_gene: TRBV6-1
j_gene: TRBJ1-1
CDR3aa: CASRPRPGTPNTEAFF

v_gene: TRBV20-1
j_gene: TRBJ1-2
CDR3aa: CSATQGAGYTF

v_gene: TRBV24-1
j_gene: TRBJ2-3
CDR3aa: CATSSKNTDTQYF

v_gene: TRBV7-8
j_gene: TRBJ1-1
CDR3aa: CASSPGPGNTEAFF

v_gene: TRBV19
j_gene: TRBJ1-5
CDR3aa: CASSIVENTYSNQPQHF

v_gene: TRBV20-1
j_gene: TRBJ1-2
CDR3aa: CSARPGQGGLRGYTF

v_gene: TRBV10-1
j_gene: TRBJ1-1
CDR3aa: CASSRQGTVEAFF

v_gene: TRBV6-1
j_gene: TRBJ2-3
CDR3aa: CASSGLQGVTDTQYF

v_gene: TRBV27
j_gene: TRBJ1-2
CDR3aa: CASSLQGNYGYTF

v_gene: TRBV7-2
j_gene: TRBJ2-3
CDR3aa: CASSFDSPDTQYF

v_gene: TRBV20-1
j_gene: TRBJ1-6
CDR3aa: CSARSQQGSYSPLHF

v_gene: TRBV20-1
j_gene: TRBJ1-2
CDR3aa: CSARDRRGNYGYTF

v_gene: TRBV12-3/TRBV12-4
j_gene: TRBJ2-5
CDR3aa: CASSPTGEMETQYF

v_gene: TRBV4-3
j_gene: TRBJ2-7
CDR3aa: CASSPRTGREQYF

v_gene: TRBV11-3
j_gene: TRBJ2-2
CDR3aa: CASSRSGLGNTGELFF

v_gene: TRBV20-1
j_gene: TRBJ1-4
CDR3aa: CSAPTGMKLFF

v_gene: TRBV18
j_gene: TRBJ2-1
CDR3aa: CVSSPRTSGKDEQFF

v_gene: TRBV24-1
j_gene: TRBJ2-1
CDR3aa: CATSDSGTAPTNEQFF

v_gene: TRBV20-1
j_gene: TRBJ1-2
CDR3aa: CSADPTGGAFGYTF

v_gene: TRBV11-3
j_gene: TRBJ1-6
CDR3aa: CASSLTLSSPLHF

v_gene: TRBV7-7
j_gene: TRBJ2-5
CDR3aa: CASSLFTGQETQYF

v_gene: TRBV27
j_gene: TRBJ1-2
CDR3aa: CASSLKPLQGSHYGYTF

v_gene: TRBV24-1
j_gene: TRBJ1-5
CDR3aa: CATSSGGTVNQPQHF

v_gene: TRBV29-1
j_gene: TRBJ1-1
CDR3aa: CSASREREAFF